This TCR beta chain was documented in a study of shared clonotypes between healthy human individuals. Regarding this clone: Its antigen is not known. Distinct nucleotide sequences in the sample also encode this CDR3.

Broader study findings: What rarefaction showed was incomplete sorted-subset sequencing despite large depth.

The naive CD8 population came from CD45RO-negative cells selected for CCR7, without terminally differentiated effector memory CD45RA+ cells. V was cut by 2 bases and J by 2 bases, with 7 bases left in between. Germline CDR1 is MNHEY and CDR2 is SMNVEV (reference sequence). The CDR3 consists of 14 residues. This was a deep-level run. Libraries were prepared by immunoSEQ multiplex PCR; TCRdb keeps only in-frame clonotypes and omits some of them. The sample has about 2.2 million clones; just over 90% are singletons. The rearrangement uses TRBV27 and TRBJ2-1, with D perhaps given as TRBD1 or TRBD2 (5 bases each). The receptor was derived from a man aged 18 to 30 in good health. Some clones in this sample may be carry-over from other donors' samples. The sequenced material came from naive CD8+ T cells from PBMCs. DNA of the CDR3: TGTGCCAGCAGTTTAAGGGACCCCTACAATGAGCAGTTCTTC. Translated: CASSLRDPYNEQFF.